These T cell receptor beta chains were read from a single sample in a study of vaccination effects on CD4 cells after COVID-19. These TCRs' antigens remain unknown. Sequencing used immunoSEQ multiplex PCR; TCRdb keeps in-frame clones, though not all of them. The sample holds tens of thousands of clones, 72% seen once. The material sequenced was CD4+ T cells from PBMCs cultured without peptide, taken before COVID-19 vaccination. The receptor source for this set is a human donor who had a prior SARS-CoV-2 infection. The CDR3 runs from the conserved cysteine through the conserved F or W. The D gene is left open where the match is weak. The listing skips clone size in some rows; elsewhere it reads once, few, many or a size class.

cdr3_nt: TGTGCCAGCAGTCTCTTCGGACAGGAGGCCGGGGAGCTGTTTTTT; cdr3_aa: CASSLFGQEAGELFF; clone_size: NA; d_call: TRBD1; v_call: TRBV27; j_call: TRBJ2-2
cdr3_nt: TGTGCCAGCAGCTTCCCCGGGACTAGCGGCTACGAGCAGTACTTC; cdr3_aa: CASSFPGTSGYEQYF; clone_size: NA; d_call: TRBD2; v_call: TRBV7-9; j_call: TRBJ2-7
cdr3_nt: TGTGCCAGCAGCCAAGATACGGGGAATGAGCAGTTCTTC; cdr3_aa: CASSQDTGNEQFF; clone_size: NA; d_call: NA; v_call: TRBV4-2; j_call: TRBJ2-1
cdr3_nt: TGTGCCAGCAGCTTGGAGGGAGGGGCGGAGAATTCACCCCTCCACTTT; cdr3_aa: CASSLEGGAENSPLHF; clone_size: NA; d_call: NA; v_call: TRBV5-4; j_call: TRBJ1-6
cdr3_nt: TGTGCCAGCAGCCCCCTTCCGAGCTCCGGCACTGAAGCTTTCTTT; cdr3_aa: CASSPLPSSGTEAFF; clone_size: NA; d_call: NA; v_call: TRBV7-2; j_call: TRBJ1-1
cdr3_nt: TGTGCCAGCAGTTTGCTGGATACGCAGTATTTT; cdr3_aa: CASSLLDTQYF; clone_size: NA; d_call: NA; v_call: TRBV28; j_call: TRBJ2-3
cdr3_nt: TGTGCCAGCAGCCGCCGGGAAGTGGCCGGGGAGCTGTTTTTT; cdr3_aa: CASSRREVAGELFF; clone_size: once; d_call: NA; v_call: TRBV13; j_call: TRBJ2-2
cdr3_nt: TGTGCCAGCAGCCCGGGAGCAGCCTACAATGAGCAGTTCTTC; cdr3_aa: CASSPGAAYNEQFF; clone_size: NA; d_call: NA; v_call: TRBV7-2; j_call: TRBJ2-1
cdr3_nt: TGTGCCAGCAGTTACGCGGGCTATGGCTACACCTTC; cdr3_aa: CASSYAGYGYTF; clone_size: NA; d_call: NA; v_call: TRBV6-5; j_call: TRBJ1-2
cdr3_nt: TGTGCCAGCAGCTTAGGGTCCTGGGCCTCTGGAAACACCATATATTTT; cdr3_aa: CASSLGSWASGNTIYF; clone_size: NA; d_call: NA; v_call: TRBV7-6; j_call: TRBJ1-3
cdr3_nt: TGTGCCAGCTCGAGGCAACCAAACACCGGGGAGCTGTTTTTT; cdr3_aa: CASSRQPNTGELFF; clone_size: NA; d_call: NA; v_call: TRBV19; j_call: TRBJ2-2
cdr3_nt: TGCGCCAGCAGCGCGACAGGGTCTGAAAAACTGTTTTTT; cdr3_aa: CASSATGSEKLFF; clone_size: NA; d_call: TRBD1; v_call: TRBV5-1; j_call: TRBJ1-4
cdr3_nt: TGTGCCAGCAGCTCACAGACTAGCCTCAGCACAGATACGCAGTATTTT; cdr3_aa: CASSSQTSLSTDTQYF; clone_size: NA; d_call: TRBD2; v_call: TRBV7-6; j_call: TRBJ2-3
cdr3_nt: TGTGCCAGCAGTCTACGGACTACTTCGTACGAGCAGTACTTC; cdr3_aa: CASSLRTTSYEQYF; clone_size: NA; d_call: NA; v_call: TRBV6-6; j_call: TRBJ2-7
cdr3_nt: TGCGCCACCCGACCGGGACAGGAACCTGAAGCTTTCTTT; cdr3_aa: CATRPGQEPEAFF; clone_size: NA; d_call: TRBD1; v_call: TRBV5-1; j_call: TRBJ1-1
cdr3_nt: TGTGCCAGCAGCTCGCAGGGTGGTATTGGGTACGAGCAGTACTTC; cdr3_aa: CASSSQGGIGYEQYF; clone_size: NA; d_call: NA; v_call: TRBV7-2; j_call: TRBJ2-7
cdr3_nt: TGTGCCAGCAGCCATAACCGGGACGGAAGAATCAATGAGCAGTTCTTC; cdr3_aa: CASSHNRDGRINEQFF; clone_size: few; d_call: NA; v_call: TRBV7-3; j_call: TRBJ2-1
cdr3_nt: TGTGCCAGCAGCGTAGCTCTACAGGGGGCGGCTGGAAACACCATATATTTT; cdr3_aa: CASSVALQGAAGNTIYF; clone_size: NA; d_call: TRBD1; v_call: TRBV9; j_call: TRBJ1-3
cdr3_nt: TGTGCCAGCCTCGGTGGGGGGAGCTCCTACAATGAGCAGTTCTTC; cdr3_aa: CASLGGGSSYNEQFF; clone_size: NA; d_call: NA; v_call: TRBV7-9; j_call: TRBJ2-1
cdr3_nt: TGTGCCAGCCGAGTACGGGGGTACGGGTACACCTTC; cdr3_aa: CASRVRGYGYTF; clone_size: NA; d_call: NA; v_call: TRBV6-5; j_call: TRBJ1-2
cdr3_nt: TGTGCCAGCAGCCAATCTAGCGTGGGAGTCGGGAATGAGCAGTTCTTC; cdr3_aa: CASSQSSVGVGNEQFF; clone_size: few; d_call: NA; v_call: TRBV7-2; j_call: TRBJ2-1
cdr3_nt: TGTGCCAGCAGACGAGACAGAAACACTGAAGCTTTCTTT; cdr3_aa: CASRRDRNTEAFF; clone_size: NA; d_call: NA; v_call: TRBV7-9; j_call: TRBJ1-1